These T cell receptor beta chains were read from a single sample in a study of blood T cell repertoires in COVID-19. Sequencing used immunoSEQ multiplex PCR; TCRdb keeps in-frame clones, though not all of them. The data contain around 100,000 clones, approximately 88% of them seen just once; the ten biggest clones take up about 18%. What was sequenced was peripheral blood. These receptors were collected from a woman aged 60-70 years with acute or convalescent COVID-19. Each CDR3 is given with its conserved first and last residue. Each record gives: clone size, V gene, D gene, J gene, CDR3 DNA, CDR3 protein. D genes are given only for firm matches. Clone size is not always given. Where it is, it says once, few, many or a class for expanded clones.

once,TRBV5-1,NA,TRBJ1-2,TGCGCCAGCAGCTCCTCGACAGGCCATGGCTACACCTTC,CASSSSTGHGYTF
NA,TRBV6-5,NA,TRBJ1-2,TGTGCCAGCAGTTACGACGGGAACTATGGCTACACCTTC,CASSYDGNYGYTF
NA,TRBV5-4,NA,TRBJ1-3,TGTGCCAGCAGCTTGGGGGGCGGCAGCTCTGGAAACACCATATATTTT,CASSLGGGSSGNTIYF
NA,TRBV6-2/TRBV6-3,TRBD1,TRBJ1-5,TGTGCCAGCAGTAAGGGACAGGGTGGAAATCAGCCCCAGCATTTT,CASSKGQGGNQPQHF
NA,TRBV24-1,NA,TRBJ1-2,TGTGCCACCAGTGATTTTAACAGTCGCTATGGCTACACCTTC,CATSDFNSRYGYTF
NA,TRBV2,TRBD1,TRBJ2-5,TGTGCCAGCAGTGCCCAGGGGGCGGCGAAGACCCAGTACTTC,CASSAQGAAKTQYF
NA,TRBV5-1,NA,TRBJ1-2,TGCGCCAGCAGCTCCGAGTACTATGGCTACACCTTC,CASSSEYYGYTF
NA,TRBV11-2,NA,TRBJ1-2,TGTGCCAGCAGCTTAGCACGGACAAGGGCCGTGTCATATGGCTACACCTTC,CASSLARTRAVSYGYTF
NA,TRBV18,NA,TRBJ1-1,TGTGCCAGCTCACCTCACTATTTGAACACTGAAGCTTTCTTT,CASSPHYLNTEAFF
NA,TRBV23-1,NA,TRBJ2-7,TGCGCCAGCAGTCCAGGACTGAAATACGAGCAGTACTTC,CASSPGLKYEQYF
NA,TRBV7-2,TRBD1,TRBJ2-3,TGTGCCAGCAGCTTCTCACAGGGGTCAGATACGCAGTATTTT,CASSFSQGSDTQYF
NA,TRBV12-5,NA,TRBJ2-2,TGTGCTAGTGCCCCTCCCGGCGGGGAGCTGTTTTTT,CASAPPGGELFF
NA,TRBV7-8,NA,TRBJ1-1,TGTGCCAGCAGCTCGTTGACAGCGGGGACTGAAGCTTTCTTT,CASSSLTAGTEAFF
NA,TRBV5-1,TRBD1,TRBJ1-4,TGCGCCAGCAGCTTGGTGGGGACAGCCGAAAAACTGTTTTTT,CASSLVGTAEKLFF
NA,TRBV9,TRBD2,TRBJ2-1,TGTGCCAGCAGCGTAGGAGGCGGCGGGGGGGCCTATGAGCAGTTCTTC,CASSVGGGGGAYEQFF
NA,TRBV7-8,NA,TRBJ2-7,TGTGCCAGCAGCCGCGGGACAGTTTACGAGCAGTACTTC,CASSRGTVYEQYF
NA,TRBV30,NA,TRBJ1-5,TGTGCCTGGAGTGAGGGTTCAGGGGCCCAGCATTTT,CAWSEGSGAQHF
NA,TRBV11-3,TRBD1,TRBJ2-7,TGTGCCAGCAGCACCGACAGGGTATACTCCTACGAGCAGTACTTC,CASSTDRVYSYEQYF
once,TRBV30,NA,TRBJ2-7,TGTGCCTGGAGTGCAAACAGAATTTCCTACGAGCAGTACTTC,CAWSANRISYEQYF
NA,TRBV10-3,NA,TRBJ1-5,TGTGCCATCAGGGGAGGGCCTAGCAATCAGCCCCAGCATTTT,CAIRGGPSNQPQHF
NA,TRBV6-2/TRBV6-3,TRBD1,TRBJ1-2,TGTGCCAGCAGTCACAGGGGGCGGAATGGCTACACCTTC,CASSHRGRNGYTF
few,TRBV28,NA,TRBJ2-7,TGTGCCAGCAAGGGGCCCGCCTACGAGCAGTACTTC,CASKGPAYEQYF
NA,TRBV3-1/TRBV3-2,NA,TRBJ1-4,TGTGCCAGCAGCCAACCTTATTCCGCAACTAATGAAAAACTGTTTTTT,CASSQPYSATNEKLFF
NA,TRBV7-9,NA,TRBJ1-5,TGTGCCAGCAGCTTCGGGGGGTTGAGCCATCAGCCCCAGCATTTT,CASSFGGLSHQPQHF
NA,TRBV28,NA,TRBJ1-5,TGTGCCAGCAGTTTGAGGGGGAACAATCAGCCCCAGCATTTT,CASSLRGNNQPQHF
NA,TRBV10-3,NA,TRBJ2-1,TGTGCCATCAGTGGGGGCGGGGGCGTTTACAATGAGCAGTTCTTC,CAISGGGGVYNEQFF
NA,TRBV6-2/TRBV6-3,TRBD1,TRBJ1-4,TGTGCCAGCAGTTCGGGACAGGGTGTAAATGAAAAACTGTTTTTT,CASSSGQGVNEKLFF
NA,TRBV18,NA,TRBJ1-3,TGTGCCAGCACGCCAGGGGTCGCGTCTGGAAACACCATATATTTT,CASTPGVASGNTIYF
NA,TRBV14,NA,TRBJ1-1,TGTGCCAGCAGCCAAGAGTCCCGGAACACTGAAGCTTTCTTT,CASSQESRNTEAFF
NA,TRBV6-5,NA,TRBJ1-5,TGTGCCAGCACAAATTGGGGGGGAAGTCAGCCCCAGCATTTT,CASTNWGGSQPQHF
NA,TRBV4-3,NA,TRBJ2-7,TGCGCCAGCAGCCAAAGACTAGGCGACCCCTACGAGCAGTACTTC,CASSQRLGDPYEQYF
NA,TRBV28,NA,TRBJ1-2,TGTGCCAGCAGACGGGAGGCAGTCTTCGGCTACACCTTC,CASRREAVFGYTF
NA,TRBV6-5,TRBD1,TRBJ2-3,TGTGCCAGCAGCCCGGGACAGGGTCAGGGTACGCAGTATTTT,CASSPGQGQGTQYF
NA,TRBV29-1,NA,TRBJ2-1,TGCAGCGTTGTTAGCGGATACGTCAATGAGCAGTTCTTC,CSVVSGYVNEQFF
NA,TRBV19,NA,TRBJ2-3,TGTGCCAGTAGTGTTGACAGAGCTAATACGCAGTATTTT,CASSVDRANTQYF
NA,TRBV4-1,NA,TRBJ2-5,TGCGCCAGCAGCCAAGATGAGGAGACCCAGTACTTC,CASSQDEETQYF
NA,TRBV14,NA,TRBJ1-1,TGTGCCAGCGGCCTGGCGGTGAACACTGAAGCTTTCTTT,CASGLAVNTEAFF
NA,TRBV29-1,NA,TRBJ1-5,TGCAGCGACCTGAGACAGCTTCAGCCCCAGCATTTT,CSDLRQLQPQHF
NA,TRBV7-6,NA,TRBJ2-5,TGTGCCAGCAGCTTAGGGACATTGGGAACCCCAAAGACCCAGTACTTC,CASSLGTLGTPKTQYF
NA,TRBV6-5,TRBD1,TRBJ2-1,TGTGCCAGCGCTATAGACAGGGGGCTGTACAATGAGCAGTTCTTC,CASAIDRGLYNEQFF
once,TRBV2,NA,TRBJ1-2,TGTGCCAGCAGTATAACAGGTCGCGGAGCCTATGGCTACACCTTC,CASSITGRGAYGYTF
NA,TRBV15,NA,TRBJ1-3,TGTGCCACCAGCAGAGGAGGGGGACAAGGAAACACCATATATTTT,CATSRGGGQGNTIYF